A single sample gave rise to the 6 T cell receptor beta chains below, sequenced in a study of blood T cell repertoires in COVID-19. Method: immunoSEQ multiplex PCR; TCRdb's copy keeps in-frame clones and lacks some. The sample gives roughly 160,000 clones, approximately 91% of which show up once; 0.53% is in the top ten. The sequenced sample was peripheral blood. These receptors were taken from a man aged 45-65 years with acute or convalescent COVID-19.

The gene calls are TRBV19 and TRBJ2-7; D is perhaps TRBD1 (6 bases). There are 14 residues in the CDR3. Trimming took off 3 bases at V and 3 bases at J, with 12 bases between the two ends. CDR1 LNHDA and CDR2 SQIVND come from the germline V gene (reference sequence). The CDR3 nucleotides are TGTGCCAGTAGTATGGACGGCAGGGGCTACGAGCAGTACGTC. The encoded protein is CASSMDGRGYEQYV.

The genes are TRBV27 and TRBJ2-1; the match to TRBD2 covers 9 bases. The CDR3 contains 14 residues. The germline V gene has CDR1 MNHEY and CDR2 SMNVEV (reference sequence). Germline trimming cut 4 bases from V and 4 bases from J; bases unmatched to any gene: 2. CDR3 residues: CASSSGLAYNEQFF. CDR3 bases: TGTGCCAGCAGTTCGGGACTAGCTTACAATGAGCAGTTCTTC.

The chain uses TRBV28 and TRBJ1-2, with 9 positions matching TRBD1. V was pared by 8 bases and J by 7 bases, with 11 bases of the junction left unmatched. Germline V gene data show CDR1 as MDHEN and CDR2 as SYDVKM. CDR3 size: 14 residues. CDR3 bases: TGTGCCAGCGGGAGAGGACAGGGGACGGCTGGCTACACCTTC. This sequence encodes CASGRGQGTAGYTF.

V and J are TRBV15 and TRBJ2-7; 8 bases are shared with TRBD2. The germline V gene encodes CDR1 LNHNV and CDR2 YYDKDF (reference sequence). The CDR3 covers 12 residues. V lost 11 bases, J lost 6 bases, and 9 bases stayed unmatched. The CDR3: CASNDGGVEQYF. The CDR3, as DNA: TGTGCCTCGAACGACGGGGGGGTCGAGCAGTACTTC.

The chain has TRBV19 and TRBJ1-5, with 11 positions matching TRBD1. There are 17 residues in the CDR3. CDR1 and CDR2 (germline): LNHDA, SQIVND (reference sequence). The trim removed 4 bases at V and 1 base at J, leaving 6 bases unmatched. The chain's CDR3 is CASSTGTGGESNQPQHF. The DNA for the CDR3 is TGTGCCAGTAGTACCGGGACAGGGGGAGAGAGCAATCAGCCCCAGCATTTT.

The chain employs TRBV5-4 and TRBJ1-2; a weak D match, TRBD1 (6 bases). Germline V lookup: CDR1 SGHNT, CDR2 YYREEE (reference sequence). This CDR3 has 14 amino acids. V shed 1 base and J shed 2 bases, with 9 bases lying between them. CDR3 residues: CASSLRGTNYGYTF. DNA for the CDR3: TGTGCCAGCAGCTTGAGGGGGACGAACTATGGCTACACCTTC.